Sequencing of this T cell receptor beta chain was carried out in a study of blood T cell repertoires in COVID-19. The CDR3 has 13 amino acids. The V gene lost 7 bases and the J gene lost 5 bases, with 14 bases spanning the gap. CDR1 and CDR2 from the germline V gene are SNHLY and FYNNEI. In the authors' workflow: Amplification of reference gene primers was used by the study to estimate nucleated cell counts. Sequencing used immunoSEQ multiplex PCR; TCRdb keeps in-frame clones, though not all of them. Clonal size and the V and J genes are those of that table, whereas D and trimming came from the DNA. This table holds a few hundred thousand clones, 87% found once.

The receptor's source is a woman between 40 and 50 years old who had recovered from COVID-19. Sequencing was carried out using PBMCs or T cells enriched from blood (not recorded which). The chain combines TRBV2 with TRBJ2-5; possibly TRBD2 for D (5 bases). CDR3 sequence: CASKDGSVETQYF. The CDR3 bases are TGTGCCAGCAAGGATGGTAGCGTGGAGACCCAGTACTTC.